The source of this T cell receptor (beta chain) is a study of CD8 T cells in Susac syndrome. Study in general: Each patient with Susac syndrome, at the time of blood draw, was therapy-naive, on corticosteroids, or on intravenous immunoglobulin alone.

Findings of the study overall: Detection of Susac-specific public clones gave around 16 in total CD8+ repertoires and roughly 5 in CD8+ TEMRA repertoires. Among active patients and in TEMRA cells, CD8+ clonal expansion in Susac reached its peak.

In this sample, this clonotype turned up once. No antigen is known for it. When the RNA was reverse transcribed, random hexamers were used with an input of roughly 0.45 to 1 ug. With immunoSEQ multiplex PCR, TCR beta CDR3 was amplified across 54 Vbeta and 13 Jbeta. MiXCR, run by TCRdb on the immunoSEQ multiplex PCR reads, gives a single entry per CDR3 protein. Seen here are approximately 79,000 distinct CDR3 sequences, approximately 94% observed once, and the top ten hold 0.35% to 0.5%. V shed 5 bases and J 4 bases; nucleotides not matched to a gene: 8. This CDR3 has 15 residues. Germline CDR1 is PRHDT and CDR2 is FYEKMQ (reference sequence).

The source of this sequence is a human donor with Susac syndrome. The specimen was CD8+ T cells from PBMCs. The gene calls are TRBV13 and TRBJ2-3, with TRBD1 matching 8 bases. CDR3 bases: TGTGCCAGCAGCATAAGGACAGGGATGGCAGATACGCAGTATTTT. It yields the protein CASSIRTGMADTQYF.